Listed below are T cell receptor beta chains from one sample, sequenced in a study of response to subunit inactivated influenza vaccine. Using its own MiXCR run on the RT-PCR reads, TCRdb lists one record per CDR3 protein. The repertoire consists of 500,000 to 600,000 distinct CDR3 sequences, with 15% to 20% occurring once and the leading ten covering about 3%. The specimen was CD4+ T cells sorted from PBMCs, collected less than 30 months after vaccination. The source is a man aged 50 to 75 who received an inactivated influenza vaccine. CDR3s include the opening cysteine and the closing phenylalanine or tryptophan. A D gene is named only where the DNA matches it firmly. For some rows the clone size is stated as once, few or many, or as a class when expanded; others skip it.

d_gene | j_gene | abundance | v_gene | len | CDR3nt | CDR3aa
. | TRBJ2-1 | few | TRBV14 | 15 | TGTGCCAGCAGCCAATACCCCGGGCCCCTCAATGAGCAGTTCTTC | CASSQYPGPLNEQFF
. | TRBJ2-2 | few | TRBV5-6 | 16 | TGTGCCAGCAGCTTACTCACGGTGGCGAACACCGGGGAGCTGTTTTTT | CASSLLTVANTGELFF
. | TRBJ2-2 | few | TRBV5-1 | 15 | TGCGCCAGCACCCCGCGGGTGGGCGGCACCGGGGAGCTGTTTTTT | CASTPRVGGTGELFF
TRBD1 | TRBJ1-1 | many | TRBV5-1 | 14 | TGCGCCAGCAGCTTACAGGGGGCGAACACTGAAGCTTTCTTT | CASSLQGANTEAFF
TRBD1 | TRBJ1-5 | few | TRBV20-1 | 14 | TGCAGTGCTTATGGACAGGGTGCTATTCAGCCCCAGCATTTT | CSAYGQGAIQPQHF
TRBD2 | TRBJ2-7 | few | TRBV7-9 | 16 | TGTGCCAGCAGCCGATCGGGACTAGCGGGAGGAGGAGAGCAGTACTTC | CASSRSGLAGGGEQYF
TRBD2 | TRBJ2-7 | many | TRBV10-2 | 13 | TGCGCCAGCAGTCCAAGGACTAGCGGCGAGCAGTACTTC | CASSPRTSGEQYF
. | TRBJ2-5 | . | TRBV29-1 | 13 | TGCAGCGTTGATAGCCGCGGGCAAGAGACCCAGTACTTC | CSVDSRGQETQYF
. | TRBJ1-2 | few | TRBV12-3/TRBV12-4 | 13 | TGTGCCAGCAGTTCGTCAGGGGCTCTGGGCTACACCTTC | CASSSSGALGYTF
. | TRBJ2-7 | few | TRBV9 | 15 | TGTGCCAGCAGCGTAGCTCCCACAGGGACCTACGAGCAGTACTTC | CASSVAPTGTYEQYF
. | TRBJ2-7 | few | TRBV5-5 | 15 | TGTGCCAGCAGCCCCACATACGGCCTTCCCTACGAGCAGTACTTC | CASSPTYGLPYEQYF
. | TRBJ2-5 | few | TRBV7-2 | 17 | TGTGCCAGCAGCTCCTTGCCGGGACACCCCGGACAAGAGACCCAGTACTTC | CASSSLPGHPGQETQYF
TRBD2 | TRBJ2-1 | . | TRBV5-1 | 17 | TGCGCCAGCAGCCTAACTGGGACTAGCGGGAACTACAATGAGCAGTTCTTC | CASSLTGTSGNYNEQFF
. | TRBJ2-5 | . | TRBV6-2/TRBV6-3 | 16 | TGTGCCAGCAGTCCCGCAACAGGGAGAGGCCAGGAGACCCAGTACTTC | CASSPATGRGQETQYF
TRBD2 | TRBJ2-3 | . | TRBV6-5 | 16 | TGTGCCAGCAGTTTCTCTAGCGGGGGGGCAACAGATACGCAGTATTTT | CASSFSSGGATDTQYF
TRBD2 | TRBJ2-1 | . | TRBV4-2 | 16 | TGTGCCAGCAGCCAAGCAGGCGGGGGGGGCTACAATGAGCAGTTCTTC | CASSQAGGGGYNEQFF
. | TRBJ1-1 | . | TRBV20-1 | 13 | TGCAGTGCTAGTCCGGGGTCGGACACTGAAGCTTTCTTT | CSASPGSDTEAFF
TRBD1 | TRBJ2-5 | many | TRBV10-3 | 13 | TGTGCCATCAGCATGGACAGGCAAGAGACCCAGTACTTC | CAISMDRQETQYF
. | TRBJ1-1 | few | TRBV6-2/TRBV6-3 | 14 | TGTGCCAGCAGGCGGTGGAGGGTGAACACTGAAGCTTTCTTT | CASRRWRVNTEAFF
TRBD1 | TRBJ2-7 | many | TRBV3-1 | 16 | TGTGCCAGCAGCCAAGATTACGGGACAGGGGTGAACGAGCAGTACTTC | CASSQDYGTGVNEQYF
. | TRBJ1-5 | few | TRBV20-1 | 13 | TGCAGTGTTGCCGGGGCGGGGTACCGGCCCCAGCATTTT | CSVAGAGYRPQHF
TRBD1 | TRBJ1-4 | few | TRBV20-1 | 13 | TGCAGTGCTAAGACAGGGGGCAGTGAAAAACTGTTTTTT | CSAKTGGSEKLFF
TRBD1 | TRBJ1-5 | many | TRBV19 | 13 | TGTGCCAGTAGTACGGGACAGAATCAGCCCCAGCATTTT | CASSTGQNQPQHF
. | TRBJ2-1 | many | TRBV30 | 13 | TGTGCCTGGAGTGTTCAGGGGTACAATGAGCAGTTCTTC | CAWSVQGYNEQFF
. | TRBJ2-5 | . | TRBV20-1 | 15 | TGCAGTGCTAGGGATCTGGGCCCACAGCAGTTAGCCCAGTACTTC | CSARDLGPQQLAQYF
. | TRBJ2-4 | few | TRBV2 | 14 | TGTGCCAGCAGTGAAGCGGGGGGGCTAGACATTCAGTACTTC | CASSEAGGLDIQYF
. | TRBJ2-1 | . | TRBV6-5 | 16 | TGTGCCAGCAGTTACTTAAGCGGCCGCTCCTACAATGAGCAGTTCTTC | CASSYLSGRSYNEQFF
. | TRBJ1-2 | . | TRBV28 | 15 | TGTGCCACCATCCCCCTTCGCTGGGGGCACTATGGCTACACCTTC | CATIPLRWGHYGYTF
TRBD1 | TRBJ2-3 | few | TRBV28 | 15 | TGTGCCAGCAGTTCCGGACAGGGGAGAGTGGCTACGCAGTATTTT | CASSSGQGRVATQYF
. | TRBJ1-2 | few | TRBV4-3 | 18 | TGCGCCAGCAGCCAAGCCACGAACAGGGATGTCGTCGGCTATGGCTACACCTTC | CASSQATNRDVVGYGYTF
. | TRBJ2-1 | . | TRBV5-1 | 16 | TGCGCCAGCAGCTTGGTTCGGGAGCCCATATACAATGAGCAGTTCTTC | CASSLVREPIYNEQFF
. | TRBJ2-3 | many | TRBV20-1 | 15 | TGCAGTGCCCGACCGACCTCCGGCCACACAGATACGCAGTATTTT | CSARPTSGHTDTQYF
. | TRBJ2-7 | . | TRBV3-1 | 14 | TGTGCCAGCAGCCAATCACCGTCCCGGTCCGAGCAGTACTTC | CASSQSPSRSEQYF
. | TRBJ2-5 | once | TRBV7-2 | 15 | TGTGCCAGCAGCTTAGGAGGGGGGGCCACGGAGACCCAGTACTTC | CASSLGGGATETQYF
. | TRBJ1-4 | few | TRBV9 | 13 | TGTGCCAGCAGCGTAGATCCCCAAGGAAAACTGTTTTTT | CASSVDPQGKLFF
. | TRBJ1-1 | . | TRBV7-2 | 15 | TGTGCCAGCAGCCCCGAACTAGCCCCGAACACTGAAGCTTTCTTT | CASSPELAPNTEAFF
TRBD1 | TRBJ1-6 | once | TRBV20-1 | 15 | TGCAGTGCTAGAACAGGGGGATCCTATAATTCACCCCTCCACTTT | CSARTGGSYNSPLHF
. | TRBJ2-3 | few | TRBV4-2 | 15 | TGTGCCAGCAGCCAAGACAGGGATGGCACAGATACGCAGTATTTT | CASSQDRDGTDTQYF
TRBD1 | TRBJ2-7 | few | TRBV20-1 | 12 | TGCAGTGCTGCGACAGGGCAAAGCGAGCAGTACTTC | CSAATGQSEQYF
TRBD1 | TRBJ2-6 | few | TRBV12-3/TRBV12-4 | 17 | TGTGCCAGCAGTGCACCGGGACAGGGGGCTGGGGCCAACGTCCTGACTTTC | CASSAPGQGAGANVLTF
TRBD1 | TRBJ1-4 | . | TRBV20-1 | 16 | TGCAGTGTGTCCGGACAGGGCGGCTCAACTAATGAAAAACTGTTTTTT | CSVSGQGGSTNEKLFF
. | TRBJ2-5 | . | TRBV20-1 | 13 | TGCAGTGCAACGTCTACGAGTCAAGAGACCCAGTACTTC | CSATSTSQETQYF
TRBD2 | TRBJ2-1 | . | TRBV12-3/TRBV12-4 | 13 | TGTGCGTCAAGGGTAGCGGGGGCCAGGGAGCAGTTCTTC | CASRVAGAREQFF
. | TRBJ2-7 | . | TRBV6-1 | 13 | TGTGCCAGCAGTGCCGGGGGCCGGTACGAGCAGTACTTC | CASSAGGRYEQYF
TRBD1 | TRBJ1-2 | few | TRBV12-3/TRBV12-4 | 13 | TGTGCCAGCAGCCATTCAGGGGGCCATGGCTACACCTTC | CASSHSGGHGYTF
TRBD1 | TRBJ2-5 | . | TRBV7-2 | 14 | TGTGCCAGCAGCAACAGACAGGGATCAGAGACCCAGTACTTC | CASSNRQGSETQYF
TRBD1 | TRBJ2-1 | many | TRBV2 | 13 | TGTGCCAGCAGAACAGGGGTGGGGAATGAGCAGTTCTTC | CASRTGVGNEQFF
TRBD2 | TRBJ2-5 | few | TRBV12-3/TRBV12-4 | 15 | TGTGCCAGCAGTTTTAGAGGTTCGGGAGGAGAGACCCAGTACTTC | CASSFRGSGGETQYF